This T cell receptor (beta chain) is from a study of graft-versus-host responses after intestinal transplantation. Overall study results and limits: GvH clones occurred in recipient marrow; some first appeared in ileum or blood.

Repertoires were generated with immunoSEQ multiplex PCR, while TCRdb's copy carries only in-frame clones and drops some. The repertoire includes approximately 92,000 clones, 80% to 95% of them detected once, and 5.5% to 7% sits in the top ten. A remark on this clone: What it recognizes is unknown.

This TCR derives from a human donor who received an intestinal transplant. The sequences come from unstimulated CD8+ T cells sorted from spleen or lymph node cells, collected before intestinal transplant.

The CDR3 DNA reads as TGTGCCAGCAGTTGGTCAATACCTACACAGGGGGACTACACCTTC. Amino acid sequence: CASSWSIPTQGDYTF. The V gene is TRBV6-5, the J gene TRBJ1-2; 8 bases match TRBD1. Germline V gene data show CDR1 as MNHEY and CDR2 as SVGAGI. The V gene end was trimmed by 4 bases and the J gene end by 10 bases; junction bases not matched to a gene: 14. CDR3 size: 15 residues.